The text below deals with one T cell receptor beta chain. These data originate in a study of blood T cell repertoires in COVID-19. The wider study: Acute-phase and convalescent COVID-19 samples originated in the United States, Italy and Spain. The cDNA or gDNA used as material had been derived from T cells, B-cell-depleted T cells, or PBMCs.

This table comes from immunoSEQ multiplex PCR, and its TCRdb copy is limited to in-frame clones, with some not included. This sample has hundreds of thousands of clones, with around 87% found just once. Cohorts were assigned according to the clinical history that participants reported. The receptor was isolated from a woman aged 45 to 65 who had recovered from COVID-19. The sample taken for sequencing was PBMCs or T cells enriched from blood (not recorded which).

The CDR3 loop is CASSVDQGALGYTF. The CDR3, as DNA: TGTGCCAGCAGCGTAGATCAGGGGGCTCTTGGCTACACCTTC. The genes are TRBV9 and TRBJ1-2; 8 nucleotides line up with TRBD1. The germline CDR1 and CDR2 sequences are SGDLS and YYNGEE. The CDR3 sequence is 14 residues long. V shed 0 bases, J shed 7 bases, and the junction held 5 bases outside the gene matches.